Listed here are 15 T cell receptor beta chains from one sample, sequenced in a study of persistence of HIV-infected CD4 T cells. Sequencing used immunoSEQ version 4 in survey mode. Assay: immunoSEQ multiplex PCR; the TCRdb copy retains only in-frame clones and omits some. The table records under 15,000 clones, roughly 70% of them present only once. Antigens for these TCRs are unknown. Stimulation used around 10 ug/mL lysate from CMV-infected fibroblasts. Sorting selected CD4+ T cells upregulating both CD40 ligand and CD69. This material consisted of CD4+ T cells sorted from PBMCs after roughly 18-hour stimulation, taken from a patient who received antiretroviral therapy. Receptors were obtained from an adult man with HIV who was CMV-seropositive.

This clone occurred a few times. The chain carries TRBV5-7 and TRBJ1-1; D remains ambiguous. TRBV5-7 is annotated as an ORF whose role is uncertain. Trimming shortened V by 0 bases and J by 4 bases, and 13 bases separated the two germline ends. CDR3 length equals 15 residues. CDR3 sequence (DNA): TGTGCCAGCAGCTTGGCGCGCGGGGTCGGCACTGAAGCTTTCTTT. Translated: CASSLARGVGTEAFF.

This chain connects TRBV7-6 to TRBJ2-6; D gene ambiguous. The CDR3 contains 17 residues. CDR1 SGHVS and CDR2 FNYEAQ come from the germline V gene. Trimming left V 0 bases short and J 1 base short, with 10 bases between. The CDR3 coding sequence is TGTGCCAGCAGCTTAGCTCCTTCTGGTTCTGGGGCCAACGTCCTGACTTTC. This gives the protein CASSLAPSGSGANVLTF.

The V and J genes are TRBV5-4 and TRBJ2-1, with 8 bases aligning to TRBD2. This CDR3 has 16 amino acids. V trimming: 4 bases; J trimming: 5 bases; junction bases outside the gene matches: 11. CDR1 and CDR2 from the germline V gene are SGHNT and YYREEE (reference sequence). Here the CDR3 DNA reads TGTGCCAGCAGCCCAACGGGGGGGGGCTTCCACAATGAGCAGTTCTTC. Amino acid sequence: CASSPTGGGFHNEQFF.

This clone was found a few times. The chain links TRBV9 to TRBJ2-3; D uncertain. This CDR3 is 15 amino acids long. Trimming pared 1 base from V and 5 bases from J, leaving 14 bases between. The germline V gene has CDR1 SGDLS and CDR2 YYNGEE. The CDR3 is CASSVFSTVGDTQYF. The CDR3 bases are TGTGCCAGCAGCGTATTTTCTACGGTCGGAGATACGCAGTATTTT.

About this clone itself: Additional DNA sequences in this sample encode the identical CDR3. CDR3 protein: CASSPTSGGAATDTQYF. CDR3 nucleotides: TGTGCCAGCAGTCCGACTAGCGGGGGGGCAGCGACAGATACGCAGTATTTT. V is TRBV6-6 and J is TRBJ2-3, with 14 nucleotides matching TRBD2. The CDR3 totals 17 residues. Germline V gene data show CDR1 as MNHNY and CDR2 as SVGAGI (reference sequence). With V trimmed by 5 bases and J by 3 bases, 7 bases remained unmatched.

This clone was picked up one time. The CDR3 loop reads CASSSSVGASNEQFF. The CDR3 bases are TGTGCCAGCTCCTCCAGCGTGGGGGCGAGCAACGAGCAGTTCTTC. V gene TRBV18 combines with J gene TRBJ2-1, with TRBD1 as a possible D gene (6 bases). V gave up 6 bases and J gave up 10 bases, with 22 bases separating them. The CDR3 contains 15 residues. Germline lookup yields CDR1 KGHSH and CDR2 LQKENI.

The rearrangement uses TRBV7-6 and TRBJ1-3; maybe TRBD1 (5 bases). The CDR3 sequence is 15 residues long. CDR1 and CDR2 from the germline V gene are SGHVS and FNYEAQ. V was shortened by 5 bases and J by 0 bases, with 11 bases between the two germline ends. The CDR3 reads CASSRTGISGNTIYF. The CDR3, as DNA: TGTGCCAGCAGCCGTACAGGCATCTCTGGAAACACCATATATTTT.

The chain combines TRBV4-1 with TRBJ2-2, with D perhaps TRBD1 or TRBD2 (6 bases each). CDR1 is MGHRA, CDR2 YSYEKL, per germline. CDR3 size: 18 residues. The V end lost 4 bases, the J end lost 4 bases, and 22 bases lay between the germline ends. The CDR3 DNA follows: TGCGCCAGCAGCCCACCTATTATGGGGGGCCCTGGCACCGGGGAGCTGTTTTTT. Protein product: CASSPPIMGGPGTGELFF.

The J gene is TRBJ2-1, the V gene TRBV4-2; D possibly corresponds to TRBD1 (6 bases). CDR1 is LGHNA, CDR2 YNFKEQ, per germline. Trimming shortened V by 0 bases and J by 7 bases, and 19 bases separated the two germline ends. There are 17 residues in the CDR3. CDR3 sequence reads: CASSQEWDTTTGNEQFF. In DNA form, the CDR3 reads TGTGCCAGCAGCCAAGAATGGGACACCACCACGGGGAATGAGCAGTTCTTC.

The J gene is TRBJ2-1, the V gene TRBV5-1, with D maybe TRBD1 (5 bases). The CDR3 has 15 amino acids. Germline V gene lookup returns CDR1 SGHRS and CDR2 YFSETQ. Trimming stripped 2 bases from V and 2 bases from J, with 11 bases between. The CDR3 nucleotides read TGCGCCAGCAGCTTTGGACACGTTACCTACAATGAGCAGTTCTTC. This translates into CASSFGHVTYNEQFF.

The genes are TRBV27 and TRBJ2-7, with D maybe TRBD2 (7 bases). Germline V gene lookup returns CDR1 MNHEY and CDR2 SMNVEV (reference sequence). The CDR3 covers 15 residues. Trimming took 6 bases from V and 3 from J, leaving 18 bases between them. The CDR3 DNA reads TGTGCCAGCAGACCCTCCCCCGGGGGGCACTACGAGCAGTACTTC. Protein product: CASRPSPGGHYEQYF.

The chain employs TRBV27 and TRBJ1-5; 7 bases are a match to TRBD1. This CDR3 is 14 amino acids long. V lost 5 bases to trimming and J lost 6 bases; unmatched junction nucleotides: 7. Germline lookup yields CDR1 MNHEY and CDR2 SMNVEV (reference sequence). The CDR3 loop is CASSKGGRGQPQHF. In nucleotides, the CDR3 is TGTGCCAGCAGTAAAGGGGGCAGGGGTCAGCCCCAGCATTTT.

This clone turned up a few times. The J gene is TRBJ2-7, the V gene TRBV7-3, with D tentatively TRBD2 (6 bases). CDR1 SGHTA and CDR2 FQGTGA come from the germline V gene. This CDR3 region has 15 residues. V was pared by 8 bases and J by 4 bases, with 21 bases between. DNA for the CDR3: TGTGCCAGCTCCTTAACGGGAGCCGGGGGATACGAGCAGTACTTC. Amino acids: CASSLTGAGGYEQYF. Full variable domain (rest looked up from reference TRBV7-3 and TRBJ2-7): GAGVSQTPSNKVTEKGKYVELRCDPISGHTALYWYRQSLGQGPEFLIYFQGTGAADDSGLPNDRFFAVRPEGSVSTLKIQRTERGDSAVYLCASSLTGAGGYEQYFGPGTRLTVT.

The chain uses TRBV28 and TRBJ1-3, with D unclear. Trimming cost V 3 bases and J 0 bases, with 3 bases left between them. CDR3 size: 13 residues. Germline CDR1 MDHEN, CDR2 SYDVKM. CDR3 in amino acids: CASSFSSGNTIYF. The CDR3 coding sequence is TGTGCCAGCAGTTTCAGCTCTGGAAACACCATATATTTT.

This chain joins TRBV7-3 and TRBJ2-3, with TRBD2 as a possible D gene (5 bases). The CDR3 has 14 amino acids. Germline CDR1 reads SGHTA; CDR2 reads FQGTGA. Deletions cut 5 bases from V and 6 bases from J, with 15 bases between. The CDR3 sequence is CASSRGGPVDTQYF. CDR3 bases: TGTGCCAGCAGCCGGGGTGGCCCCGTTGATACGCAGTATTTT.